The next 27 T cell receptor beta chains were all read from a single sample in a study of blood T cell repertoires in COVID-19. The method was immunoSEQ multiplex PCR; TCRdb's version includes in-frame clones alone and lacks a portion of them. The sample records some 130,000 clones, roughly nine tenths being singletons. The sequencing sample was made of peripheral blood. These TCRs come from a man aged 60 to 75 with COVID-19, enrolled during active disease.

In DNA, the CDR3 is TGCAGTGCTAGTCGGCAGGGGGCCCAAATAGGCTACACCTTC. It translates to CSASRQGAQIGYTF. The chain recombines TRBV20-1 with TRBJ1-2; 8 bases map to TRBD1. Germline-derived CDR1 and CDR2 are DFQATT and SNEGSKA (reference sequence). The length of the CDR3 is 14 residues. V gave up 3 bases and J gave up 8 bases; unmatched junction bases: 11.

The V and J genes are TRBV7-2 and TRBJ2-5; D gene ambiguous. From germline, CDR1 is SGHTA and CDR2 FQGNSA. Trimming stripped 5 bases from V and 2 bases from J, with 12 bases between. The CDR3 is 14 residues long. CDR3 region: CASSPQTPQETQYF. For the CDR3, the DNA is TGTGCCAGCAGCCCCCAGACACCACAAGAGACCCAGTACTTC.

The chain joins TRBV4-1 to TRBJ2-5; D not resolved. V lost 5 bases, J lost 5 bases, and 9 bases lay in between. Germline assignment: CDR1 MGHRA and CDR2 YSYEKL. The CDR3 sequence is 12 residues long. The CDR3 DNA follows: TGCGCCAGCAGCAATCTCGGGGAGACCCAGTACTTC. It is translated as CASSNLGETQYF.

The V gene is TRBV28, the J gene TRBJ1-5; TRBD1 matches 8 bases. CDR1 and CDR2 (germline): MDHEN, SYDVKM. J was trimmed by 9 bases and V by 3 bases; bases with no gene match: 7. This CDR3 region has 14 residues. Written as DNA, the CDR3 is TGTGCCAGCAGTTTGGGACAGGTCCAGAGGCCCCAGCATTTT. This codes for CASSLGQVQRPQHF.

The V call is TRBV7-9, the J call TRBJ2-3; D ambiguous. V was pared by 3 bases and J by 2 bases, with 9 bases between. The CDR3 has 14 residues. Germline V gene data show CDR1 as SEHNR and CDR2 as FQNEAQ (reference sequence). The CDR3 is CASSLNANTDTQYF. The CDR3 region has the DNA TGTGCCAGCAGCTTGAACGCTAACACAGATACGCAGTATTTT.

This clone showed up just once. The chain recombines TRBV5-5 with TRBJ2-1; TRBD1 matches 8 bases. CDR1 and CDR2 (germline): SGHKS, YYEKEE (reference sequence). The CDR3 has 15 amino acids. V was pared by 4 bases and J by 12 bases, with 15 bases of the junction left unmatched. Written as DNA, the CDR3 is TGTGCCAGCAGCCCTAGGACAGGGAGAGAGATGACGCAGTTCTTC. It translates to CASSPRTGREMTQFF.

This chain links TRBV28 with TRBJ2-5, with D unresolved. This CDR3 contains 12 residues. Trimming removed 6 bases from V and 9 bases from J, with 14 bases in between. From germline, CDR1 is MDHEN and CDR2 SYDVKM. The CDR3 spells CASRSPPEPQYF. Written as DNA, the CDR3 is TGTGCCAGCAGATCTCCCCCTGAGCCCCAGTACTTC.

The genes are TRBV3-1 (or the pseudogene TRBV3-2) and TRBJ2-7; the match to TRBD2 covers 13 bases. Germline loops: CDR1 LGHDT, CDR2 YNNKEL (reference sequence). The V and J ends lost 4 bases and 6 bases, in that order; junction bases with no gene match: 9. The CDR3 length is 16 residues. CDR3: CASSRTSGSRTSEQYF. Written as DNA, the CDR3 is TGTGCCAGCAGCCGGACTAGCGGGAGTCGGACTAGCGAGCAGTACTTC.

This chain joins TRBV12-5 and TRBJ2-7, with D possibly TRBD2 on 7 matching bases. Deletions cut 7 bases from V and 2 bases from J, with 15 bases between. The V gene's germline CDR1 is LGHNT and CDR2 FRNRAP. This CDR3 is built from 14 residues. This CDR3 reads CASVGGGRPYEQYF. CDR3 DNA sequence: TGTGCTAGTGTGGGAGGGGGACGGCCCTACGAGCAGTACTTC.

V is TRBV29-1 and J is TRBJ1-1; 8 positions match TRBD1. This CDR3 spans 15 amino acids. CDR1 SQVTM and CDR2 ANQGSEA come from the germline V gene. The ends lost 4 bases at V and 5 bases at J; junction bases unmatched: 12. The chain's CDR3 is CSVATGAASRTEAFF. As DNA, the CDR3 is TGCAGCGTTGCGACAGGGGCTGCCTCGAGGACTGAAGCTTTCTTT.

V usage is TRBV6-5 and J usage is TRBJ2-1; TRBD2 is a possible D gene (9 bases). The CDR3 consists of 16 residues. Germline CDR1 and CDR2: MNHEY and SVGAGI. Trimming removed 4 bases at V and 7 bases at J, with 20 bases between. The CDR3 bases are TGTGCCAGCAGTTGGCTAGCTAGCGGGACAGGTAATGAGCAGTTCTTC. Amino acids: CASSWLASGTGNEQFF.

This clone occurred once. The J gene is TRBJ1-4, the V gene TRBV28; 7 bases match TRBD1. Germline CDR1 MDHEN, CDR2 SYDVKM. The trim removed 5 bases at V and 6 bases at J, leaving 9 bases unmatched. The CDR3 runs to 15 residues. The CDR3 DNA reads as TGTGCCAGCAGTCGTCCGCAGGGGGGTGATGAAAAACTGTTTTTT. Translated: CASSRPQGGDEKLFF.

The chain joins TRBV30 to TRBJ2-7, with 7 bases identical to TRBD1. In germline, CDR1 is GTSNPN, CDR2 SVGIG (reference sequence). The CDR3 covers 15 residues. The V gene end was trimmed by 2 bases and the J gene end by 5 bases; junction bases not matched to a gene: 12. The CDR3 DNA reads TGTGCCTGGAGTTCGACAGAGACAGGGACGAACGAGCAGTACTTC. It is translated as CAWSSTETGTNEQYF.

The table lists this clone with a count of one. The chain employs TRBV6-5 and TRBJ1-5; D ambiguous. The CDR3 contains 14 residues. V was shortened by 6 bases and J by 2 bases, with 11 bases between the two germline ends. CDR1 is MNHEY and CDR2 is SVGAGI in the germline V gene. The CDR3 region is CASSQQWGNQPQHF. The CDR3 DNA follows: TGTGCCAGCAGCCAACAGTGGGGCAATCAGCCCCAGCATTTT.

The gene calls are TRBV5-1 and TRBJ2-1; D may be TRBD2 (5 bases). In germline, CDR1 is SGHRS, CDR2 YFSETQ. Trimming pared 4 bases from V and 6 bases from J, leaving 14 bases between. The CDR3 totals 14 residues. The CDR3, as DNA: TGCGCCAGCAGCCCTTTGGGAGCGGCCAATGAGCAGTTCTTC. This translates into CASSPLGAANEQFF.

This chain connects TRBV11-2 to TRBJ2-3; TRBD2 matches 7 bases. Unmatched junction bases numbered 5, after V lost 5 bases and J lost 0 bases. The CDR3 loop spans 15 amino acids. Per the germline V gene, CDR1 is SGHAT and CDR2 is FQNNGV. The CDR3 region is CASSGLAVSTDTQYF. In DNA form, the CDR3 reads TGTGCCAGCAGCGGGCTAGCGGTTAGCACAGATACGCAGTATTTT. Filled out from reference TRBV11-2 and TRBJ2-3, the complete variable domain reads EAGVAQSPRYKIIEKRQSVAFWCNPISGHATLYWYQQILGQGPKLLIQFQNNGVVDDSQLPKDRFSAERLKGVDSTLKIQPAKLEDSAVYLCASSGLAVSTDTQYFGPGTRLTVL.

The DNA of the CDR3 is TGTGCCAGCAGCTTGGGTATAGCGGAGAACACCGGGGAGCTGTTTTTT. Protein sequence: CASSLGIAENTGELFF. The chain links TRBV5-4 to TRBJ2-2; D perhaps matches TRBD2 (6 bases). Germline loops: CDR1 SGHNT, CDR2 YYREEE (reference sequence). This CDR3 region has 16 residues. V lost 0 bases and J 1 base, leaving 10 bases between the germline ends.

The CDR3 sequence: CASSATGTTNEKLFF. CDR3 DNA sequence: TGTGCCAGCAGCGCAACGGGAACAACTAATGAAAAACTGTTTTTT. The V and J genes are TRBV9 and TRBJ1-4; D remains ambiguous. The CDR3 consists of 15 residues. In germline, CDR1 is SGDLS, CDR2 YYNGEE. Trimming removed 3 bases at V and 0 bases at J, with 9 bases between.

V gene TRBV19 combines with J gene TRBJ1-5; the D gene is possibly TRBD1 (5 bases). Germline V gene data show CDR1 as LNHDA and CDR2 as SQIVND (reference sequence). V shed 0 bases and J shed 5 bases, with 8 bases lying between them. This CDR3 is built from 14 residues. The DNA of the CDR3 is TGTGCCAGTAGTATAGACAGGGAAGATCAGCCCCAGCATTTT. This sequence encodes CASSIDREDQPQHF.

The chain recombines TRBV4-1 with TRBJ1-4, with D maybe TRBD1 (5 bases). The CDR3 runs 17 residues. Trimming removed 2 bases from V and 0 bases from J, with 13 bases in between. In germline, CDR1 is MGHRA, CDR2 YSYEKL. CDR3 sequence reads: CASSQNPWGATNEKLFF. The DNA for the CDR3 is TGCGCCAGCAGCCAAAACCCCTGGGGGGCAACTAATGAAAAACTGTTTTTT.

The CDR3 loop is CASSTDRSDTGELFF. The CDR3, as DNA: TGCGCCAGCAGCACGGACAGGTCGGACACCGGGGAGCTGTTTTTT. This chain joins TRBV5-1 and TRBJ2-2; 7 nucleotides match TRBD1. This CDR3 region has 15 residues. The V gene end was trimmed by 4 bases and the J gene end by 3 bases; junction bases not matched to a gene: 6. Germline V gene lookup returns CDR1 SGHRS and CDR2 YFSETQ.

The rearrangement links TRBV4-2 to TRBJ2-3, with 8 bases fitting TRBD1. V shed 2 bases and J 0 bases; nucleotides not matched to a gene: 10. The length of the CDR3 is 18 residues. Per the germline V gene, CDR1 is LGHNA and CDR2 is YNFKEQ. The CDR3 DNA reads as TGTGCCAGCAGCCAACCGGACAGGGTAGGGTATAGCACAGATACGCAGTATTTT. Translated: CASSQPDRVGYSTDTQYF.

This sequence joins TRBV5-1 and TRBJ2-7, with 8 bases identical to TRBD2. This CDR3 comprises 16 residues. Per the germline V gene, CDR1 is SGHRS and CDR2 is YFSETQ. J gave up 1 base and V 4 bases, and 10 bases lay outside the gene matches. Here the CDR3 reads CASSPLTGGESYEQYF. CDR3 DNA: TGCGCCAGCAGCCCATTAACCGGGGGGGAGTCCTACGAGCAGTACTTC.

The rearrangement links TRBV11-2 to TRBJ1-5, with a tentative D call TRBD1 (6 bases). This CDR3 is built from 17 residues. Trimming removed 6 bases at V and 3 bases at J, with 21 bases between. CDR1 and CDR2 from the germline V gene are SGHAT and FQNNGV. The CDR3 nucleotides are TGTGCCAGCAGGTGGCCCCCCCACAGGGTATACAATCAGCCCCAGCATTTT. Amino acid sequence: CASRWPPHRVYNQPQHF.

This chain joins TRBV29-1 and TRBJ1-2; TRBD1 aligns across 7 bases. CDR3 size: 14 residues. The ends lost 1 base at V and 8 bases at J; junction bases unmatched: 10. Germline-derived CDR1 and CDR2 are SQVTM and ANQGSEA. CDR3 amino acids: CSVEVPDRGGGYTF. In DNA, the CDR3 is TGCAGCGTTGAAGTCCCCGACCGAGGGGGCGGCTACACCTTC.

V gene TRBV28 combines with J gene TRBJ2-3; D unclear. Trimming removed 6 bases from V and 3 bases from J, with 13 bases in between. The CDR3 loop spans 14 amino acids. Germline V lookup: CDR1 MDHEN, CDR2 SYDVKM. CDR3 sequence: CASSPSGLTDTQYF. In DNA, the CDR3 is TGTGCCAGCAGCCCCTCCGGGTTGACAGATACGCAGTATTTT.

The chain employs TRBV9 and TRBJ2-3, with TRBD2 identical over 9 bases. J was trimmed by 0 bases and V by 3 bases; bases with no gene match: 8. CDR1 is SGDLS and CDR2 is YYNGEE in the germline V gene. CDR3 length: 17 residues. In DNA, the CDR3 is TGTGCCAGCAGCGGACTAGCGGAGGGGGGTAGCACAGATACGCAGTATTTT. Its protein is CASSGLAEGGSTDTQYF.